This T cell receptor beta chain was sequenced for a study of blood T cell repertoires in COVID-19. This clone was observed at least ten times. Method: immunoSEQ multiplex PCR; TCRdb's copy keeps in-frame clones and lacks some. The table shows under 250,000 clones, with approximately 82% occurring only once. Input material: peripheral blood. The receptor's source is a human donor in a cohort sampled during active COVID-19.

In nucleotides, the CDR3 is TGTGCCAGCAGCGTAACGACAGGGGAAGAGCAGTACTTC. Translated: CASSVTTGEEQYF. The chain recombines TRBV9 with TRBJ2-7, with 8 bases fitting TRBD1. The length of the CDR3 is 13 residues. The germline CDR1 and CDR2 sequences are SGDLS and YYNGEE. J lost 7 bases, V lost 1 base, and 4 bases had no gene match.